The rows below give T cell receptor beta chains drawn from one sample of a study of blood T cell repertoires in COVID-19. Method: immunoSEQ multiplex PCR; TCRdb's copy keeps in-frame clones and lacks some. The sample holds more than 95,000 clones, 70% to 90% seen once. Sequencing was carried out using peripheral blood. The receptors derive from an elderly woman with acute or convalescent COVID-19. The CDR3 runs from the conserved cysteine through the conserved F or W. D genes are given only for firm matches. Part of the rows lack a size; the others show once, few, many or a class for expanded clones.

V: TRBV27
size: NA
D: TRBD2
J: TRBJ2-1
CDR3: CASSSPGLPSSYNEQFF
DNA: TGTGCCAGCAGTTCCCCGGGACTACCAAGCTCCTACAATGAGCAGTTCTTC

V: TRBV29-1
size: NA
D: TRBD1
J: TRBJ2-5
CDR3: CSVGKTGVVETQYF
DNA: TGCAGCGTTGGAAAGACAGGGGTAGTGGAGACCCAGTACTTC

V: TRBV5-1
size: NA
D: TRBD1
J: TRBJ2-5
CDR3: CASSSGQGGETQYF
DNA: TGCGCCAGCAGCTCAGGACAGGGGGGCGAGACCCAGTACTTC

V: TRBV2
size: NA
D: NA
J: TRBJ1-2
CDR3: CASSEGQLSLYGYTF
DNA: TGTGCCAGCAGTGAAGGACAGTTGAGCCTTTATGGCTACACCTTC

V: TRBV9
size: NA
D: NA
J: TRBJ2-1
CDR3: CASSVEPTHNEQFF
DNA: TGTGCCAGCAGCGTAGAACCGACACACAATGAGCAGTTCTTC

V: TRBV7-2
size: NA
D: TRBD1
J: TRBJ1-6
CDR3: CASRSQGNSPLHF
DNA: TGTGCCAGCAGATCACAGGGGAATTCACCCCTCCACTTT

V: TRBV11-2
size: NA
D: TRBD2
J: TRBJ2-7
CDR3: CASSLRTSGYEQYF
DNA: TGTGCCAGCAGCTTAAGGACTAGCGGTTACGAGCAGTACTTC

V: TRBV4-3
size: NA
D: TRBD1
J: TRBJ1-2
CDR3: CASSQDPRGLGGYTF
DNA: TGCGCCAGCAGCCAAGATCCCAGGGGGCTAGGTGGCTACACCTTC

V: TRBV4-2
size: NA
D: NA
J: TRBJ1-5
CDR3: CASSQDAFQPQHF
DNA: TGTGCCAGCAGCCAAGACGCGTTTCAGCCCCAGCATTTT

V: TRBV5-1
size: NA
D: NA
J: TRBJ2-7
CDR3: CASSDTWYEQYF
DNA: TGCGCCAGCAGCGACACTTGGTACGAGCAGTACTTC

V: TRBV7-2
size: NA
D: NA
J: TRBJ2-7
CDR3: CASSRYRARGSNEQYF
DNA: TGTGCCAGCAGCAGGTACAGGGCGAGGGGTTCCAACGAGCAGTACTTC

V: TRBV19
size: NA
D: TRBD2
J: TRBJ2-1
CDR3: CASSRSGAKWDEQFF
DNA: TGTGCCAGTAGTCGTAGCGGGGCGAAGTGGGATGAGCAGTTCTTC

V: TRBV3-1/TRBV3-2
size: NA
D: NA
J: TRBJ1-3
CDR3: CASSPRSGGNSGNTIYF
DNA: TGTGCCAGCAGCCCTCGGTCGGGCGGGAACTCTGGAAACACCATATATTTT

V: TRBV7-9
size: NA
D: NA
J: TRBJ1-5
CDR3: CASAPQGFGQPQHF
DNA: TGTGCCAGCGCCCCCCAGGGGTTTGGCCAGCCCCAGCATTTT

V: TRBV2
size: NA
D: NA
J: TRBJ1-2
CDR3: CASSDQDTGYTF
DNA: TGTGCCAGCAGTGACCAGGACACGGGCTACACCTTC

V: TRBV6-6
size: NA
D: NA
J: TRBJ1-1
CDR3: CASGTGESTEAFF
DNA: TGTGCCAGCGGAACCGGGGAGAGCACTGAAGCTTTCTTT

V: TRBV7-2
size: NA
D: NA
J: TRBJ2-3
CDR3: CASSGGNTQYF
DNA: TGTGCCAGCAGCGGCGGGAATACGCAGTATTTT

V: TRBV3-1/TRBV3-2
size: NA
D: TRBD2
J: TRBJ2-5
CDR3: CASSQLAGTQYF
DNA: TGTGCCAGCAGCCAATTAGCGGGGACCCAGTACTTC

V: TRBV7-2
size: NA
D: NA
J: TRBJ2-5
CDR3: CASSFVGETQYF
DNA: TGTGCCAGCAGCTTTGTCGGAGAGACCCAGTACTTC

V: TRBV6-5
size: NA
D: NA
J: TRBJ2-6
CDR3: CASSPSGTGANVLTF
DNA: TGTGCCAGCAGTCCTTCAGGAACTGGGGCCAACGTCCTGACTTTC

V: TRBV6-5
size: NA
D: NA
J: TRBJ1-3
CDR3: CASSPGLSGNTIYF
DNA: TGTGCCAGCAGCCCAGGACTCTCTGGAAACACCATATATTTT

V: TRBV3-1/TRBV3-2
size: NA
D: TRBD1
J: TRBJ1-1
CDR3: CASSQTGGEAFF
DNA: TGTGCCAGCAGCCAGACAGGGGGGGAAGCTTTCTTT

V: TRBV13
size: NA
D: TRBD1
J: TRBJ2-3
CDR3: CASSPQGVVGTDTQYF
DNA: TGTGCCAGCAGCCCACAGGGGGTAGTGGGCACAGATACGCAGTATTTT

V: TRBV4-1
size: NA
D: NA
J: TRBJ1-4
CDR3: CASRPTESREKLFF
DNA: TGCGCCAGCAGGCCGACGGAGAGTAGGGAAAAACTGTTTTTT

V: TRBV5-1
size: NA
D: TRBD1
J: TRBJ1-4
CDR3: CASSLAGQGIGPNEKLFF
DNA: TGCGCCAGCAGCTTGGCCGGACAGGGTATTGGACCTAATGAAAAACTGTTTTTT

V: TRBV5-4
size: once
D: TRBD2
J: TRBJ2-2
CDR3: CASSLETSVLAGTGELFF
DNA: TGTGCCAGCAGCTTGGAAACTTCGGTACTAGCGGGTACCGGGGAGCTGTTTTTT

V: TRBV24-1
size: once
D: NA
J: TRBJ1-1
CDR3: CATRQDRNTEAFF
DNA: TGTGCCACCAGACAGGACAGAAACACTGAAGCTTTCTTT

V: TRBV5-4
size: once
D: NA
J: TRBJ1-1
CDR3: CASSPGGPGRTTEAFF
DNA: TGTGCCAGCAGCCCGGGGGGTCCAGGGCGAACCACTGAAGCTTTCTTT

V: TRBV21-1
size: NA
D: NA
J: TRBJ1-2
CDR3: CASSKVGRVNGYTF
DNA: TGTGCCAGCAGCAAAGTGGGCAGGGTCAACGGCTACACCTTC

V: TRBV7-3
size: NA
D: NA
J: TRBJ2-1
CDR3: CASSAGGASRPNEQFF
DNA: TGTGCCAGCAGCGCTGGGGGGGCTAGTCGGCCCAATGAGCAGTTCTTC

V: TRBV19
size: NA
D: TRBD1
J: TRBJ2-1
CDR3: CASSIGQGRHNEQFF
DNA: TGTGCCAGTAGTATAGGACAGGGTCGTCACAATGAGCAGTTCTTC

V: TRBV4-2
size: NA
D: NA
J: TRBJ2-7
CDR3: CASSQEWGQSSYEQYF
DNA: TGTGCCAGCAGCCAAGAATGGGGGCAAAGCTCCTACGAGCAGTACTTC

V: TRBV6-2/TRBV6-3
size: NA
D: NA
J: TRBJ1-5
CDR3: CASSQQGGSQPQHF
DNA: TGTGCCAGCAGTCAACAGGGCGGTAGTCAGCCCCAGCATTTT

V: TRBV6-5
size: NA
D: NA
J: TRBJ2-7
CDR3: CASVISSRAEQYF
DNA: TGTGCCAGCGTAATCTCATCCCGAGCCGAGCAGTACTTC

V: TRBV28
size: few
D: TRBD1
J: TRBJ1-4
CDR3: CASGGRGHSTNEKLFF
DNA: TGTGCCAGCGGGGGCAGGGGGCACTCAACTAATGAAAAACTGTTTTTT

V: TRBV19
size: once
D: NA
J: TRBJ2-3
CDR3: CASSFGGQSTDTQYF
DNA: TGTGCCAGTAGTTTCGGGGGACAGAGCACAGATACGCAGTATTTT